This T cell receptor (beta chain) was captured by sequencing in a study of cytomegalovirus exposure and HLA in healthy donors (dated by TCRdb to about 2017). Study-level background: A later analysis indicated that the roughly 120 validation repertoires were generated on the platform also employed for the approximately 700 repertoires of the first cohort. Besides the first cohort of under 700 subjects, a separate validation cohort made up of 120 or so different subjects was used. The study was designed to test whether signatures of past pathogen exposure could be identified by cataloging public T cell receptors. To predict cytomegalovirus infection status, the study brought together high-throughput TCR immunosequencing, statistical association of individual TCRs with disease status, and machine learning. What the authors observed across the whole study: A few of the identified cytomegalovirus-associated TCR beta chains were confirmed in vitro to be specific for cytomegalovirus antigens. While some public TCRs were present in many individuals, most TCR sequences turned up only very rarely across donors. Cytomegalovirus status was reported to be diagnosed by the classifier with high specificity and sensitivity in both the original and validation cohorts. A later analysis found that TCRs clustered in the first cohort also tended to co-occur in the 120 validation repertoires, with 94% of cluster scores above 0. A later analysis lacked HLA typing for the validation cohort, so it scored co-occurrence in that cohort across all 120 or so repertoires. According to the authors, the approach could potentially be generalized to other disease states and immunological phenotypes. The study listed over 150 TCR beta chains as associated with cytomegalovirus.

Library construction relied on the immunoSEQ multiplex PCR assay. Per the authors' processing: To diagnose cytomegalovirus status from the catalog of TCR beta chain sequences, a statistical classification framework was built. Drawn from immuneACCESS, this table holds only the in-frame rearrangements with V and J called that TCRdb kept. Clones are partly lost; checked studies trace under half to an unresolved V gene and leave the rest unexplained. V and J calls and clone size come straight from that table; D and trimming were deduced from the DNA. The sample profile shows hundreds of thousands of clones; approximately 83% of them were found once. Around 1.3% of the sample belongs to the ten largest clones. The donors were included in the validation cohort of over a hundred subjects, a group kept apart from the approximately 690-subject first cohort. A word on this clone: Its antigen is unknown. One base away there is no much larger clone; base qualities are not given.

CDR1 and CDR2 (MNHEY, SVGAGI) derive from the germline V gene. Including cysteine and phenylalanine, the CDR3 has 16 amino acids. Solely the CDR3 DNA is kept, with 48 bases framed from the first base. Trimming takes 6 bases off V and 3 bases off J; junction bases not matched to a gene: 10. The sample was PBMCs. This sequence was found in a woman aged 25 to 39 in good health and CMV-seropositive. In this chain, TRBV6-5 is recombined with TRBJ2-7, with 11 bases in between that match TRBD2. For the CDR3, the sequence is CASSYVSGTSGYEQYF. The DNA is TGTGCCAGCAGCTACGTTTCCGGGACTAGCGGCTACGAGCAGTACTTC.